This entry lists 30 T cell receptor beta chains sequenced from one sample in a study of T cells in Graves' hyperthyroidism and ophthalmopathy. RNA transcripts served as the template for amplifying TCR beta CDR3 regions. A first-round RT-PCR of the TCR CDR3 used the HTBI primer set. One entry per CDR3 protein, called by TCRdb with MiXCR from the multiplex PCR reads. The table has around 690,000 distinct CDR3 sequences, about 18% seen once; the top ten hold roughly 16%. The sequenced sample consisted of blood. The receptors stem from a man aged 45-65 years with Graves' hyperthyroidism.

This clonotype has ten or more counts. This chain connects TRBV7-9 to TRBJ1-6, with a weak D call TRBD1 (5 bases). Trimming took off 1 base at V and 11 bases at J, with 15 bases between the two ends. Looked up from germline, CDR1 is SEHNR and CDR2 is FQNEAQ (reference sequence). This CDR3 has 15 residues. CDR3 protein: CASSLEIRESAPLHF. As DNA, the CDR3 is TGTGCCAGCAGCTTAGAGATCAGGGAATCGGCACCCCTCCACTTT. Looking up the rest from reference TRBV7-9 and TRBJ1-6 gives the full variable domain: DTGVSQNPRHKITKRGQNVTFRCDPISEHNRLYWYRQTLGQGPEFLTYFQNEAQLEKSRLLSDRFSAERPKGSFSTLEIQRTEQGDSAMYLCASSLEIRESAPLHFGNGTRLTVT.

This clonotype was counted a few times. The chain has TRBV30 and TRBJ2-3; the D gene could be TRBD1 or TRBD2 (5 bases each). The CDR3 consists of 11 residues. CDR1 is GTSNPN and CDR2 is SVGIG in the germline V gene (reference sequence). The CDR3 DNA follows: TGTGCGGCAGGGACCACAGATACGCAGTATTTT. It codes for CAAGTTDTQYF. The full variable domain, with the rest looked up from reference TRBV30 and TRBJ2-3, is SQTIHQWPATLVQPVGSPLSLECTVEGTSNPNLYWYRQAAGRGLQLLFYSVGIGQISSEVPQNLSASRPQDRQFILSSKKLLLSDSGFYLCAAGTTDTQYFGPGTRLTVL.

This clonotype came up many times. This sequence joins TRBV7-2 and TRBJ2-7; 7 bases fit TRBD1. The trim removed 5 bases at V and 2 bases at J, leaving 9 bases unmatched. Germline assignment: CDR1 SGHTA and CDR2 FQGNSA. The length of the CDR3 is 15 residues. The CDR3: CASSLPDRHTYEQYF. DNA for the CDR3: TGTGCCAGCAGCCTACCGGACAGGCACACCTACGAGCAGTACTTC.

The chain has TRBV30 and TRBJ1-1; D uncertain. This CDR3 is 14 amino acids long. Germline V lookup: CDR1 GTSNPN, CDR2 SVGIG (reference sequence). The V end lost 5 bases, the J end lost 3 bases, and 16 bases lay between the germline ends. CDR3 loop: CAWHVDHGYTEAFF. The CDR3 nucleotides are TGTGCCTGGCATGTCGATCACGGGTACACTGAAGCTTTCTTT.

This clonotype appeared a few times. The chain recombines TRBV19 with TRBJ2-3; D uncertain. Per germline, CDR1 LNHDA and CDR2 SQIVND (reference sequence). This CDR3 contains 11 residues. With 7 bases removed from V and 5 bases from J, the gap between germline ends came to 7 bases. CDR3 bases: TGTGCCAGTACTACCAGAGATACGCAGTATTTT. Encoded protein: CASTTRDTQYF.

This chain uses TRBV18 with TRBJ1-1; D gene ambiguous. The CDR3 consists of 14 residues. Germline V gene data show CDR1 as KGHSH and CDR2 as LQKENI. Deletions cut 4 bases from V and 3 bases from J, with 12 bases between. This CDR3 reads CASSHLPPDTEAFF. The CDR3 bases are TGTGCCAGCTCACATCTCCCTCCTGACACTGAAGCTTTCTTT.

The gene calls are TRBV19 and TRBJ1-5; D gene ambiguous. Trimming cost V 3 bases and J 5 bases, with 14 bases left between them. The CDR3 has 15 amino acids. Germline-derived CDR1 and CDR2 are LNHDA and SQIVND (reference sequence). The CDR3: CASSILQETDQPQHF. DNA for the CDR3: TGTGCCAGTAGTATTCTGCAGGAGACGGATCAGCCCCAGCATTTT.

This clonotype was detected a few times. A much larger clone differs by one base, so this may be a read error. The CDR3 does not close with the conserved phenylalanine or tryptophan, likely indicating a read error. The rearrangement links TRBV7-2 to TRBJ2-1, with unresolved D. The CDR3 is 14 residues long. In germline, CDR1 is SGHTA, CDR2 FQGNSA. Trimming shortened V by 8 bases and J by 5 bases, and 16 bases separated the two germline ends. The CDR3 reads CASSRSRHNNEQFS. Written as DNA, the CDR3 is TGTGCCAGCTCCAGGAGCAGGCACAACAATGAGCAGTTCTCC.

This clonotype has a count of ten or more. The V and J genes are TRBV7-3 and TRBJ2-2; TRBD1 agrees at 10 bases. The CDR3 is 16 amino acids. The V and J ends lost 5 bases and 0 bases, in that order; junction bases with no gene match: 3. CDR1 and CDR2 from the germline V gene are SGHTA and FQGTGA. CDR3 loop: CASSQTGGANTGELFF. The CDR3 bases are TGTGCCAGCAGCCAGACAGGGGGCGCGAACACCGGGGAGCTGTTTTTT. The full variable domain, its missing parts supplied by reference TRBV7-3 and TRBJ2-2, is GAGVSQTPSNKVTEKGKYVELRCDPISGHTALYWYRQSLGQGPEFLIYFQGTGAADDSGLPNDRFFAVRPEGSVSTLKIQRTERGDSAVYLCASSQTGGANTGELFFGEGSRLTVL.

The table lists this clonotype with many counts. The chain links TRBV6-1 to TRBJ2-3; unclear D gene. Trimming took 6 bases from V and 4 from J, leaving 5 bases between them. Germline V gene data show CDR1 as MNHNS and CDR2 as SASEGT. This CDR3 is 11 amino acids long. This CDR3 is CASRAADTQYF. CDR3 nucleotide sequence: TGTGCCAGCAGGGCCGCAGATACGCAGTATTTT.

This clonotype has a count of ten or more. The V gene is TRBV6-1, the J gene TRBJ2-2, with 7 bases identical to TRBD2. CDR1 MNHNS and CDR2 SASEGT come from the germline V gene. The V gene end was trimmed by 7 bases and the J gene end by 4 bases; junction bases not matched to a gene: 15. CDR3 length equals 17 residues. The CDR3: CASTPSRGGRSTGELFF. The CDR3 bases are TGTGCCAGCACCCCGAGCCGCGGGGGTAGGAGCACCGGGGAGCTGTTTTTT.

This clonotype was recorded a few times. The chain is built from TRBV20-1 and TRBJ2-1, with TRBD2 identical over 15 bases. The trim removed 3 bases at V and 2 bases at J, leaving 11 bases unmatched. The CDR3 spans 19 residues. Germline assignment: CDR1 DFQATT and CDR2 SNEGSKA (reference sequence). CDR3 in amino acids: CSASPTGTSGRLAYNEQFF. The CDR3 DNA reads TGCAGTGCTAGCCCGACCGGGACTAGCGGGAGGTTGGCCTACAATGAGCAGTTCTTC.

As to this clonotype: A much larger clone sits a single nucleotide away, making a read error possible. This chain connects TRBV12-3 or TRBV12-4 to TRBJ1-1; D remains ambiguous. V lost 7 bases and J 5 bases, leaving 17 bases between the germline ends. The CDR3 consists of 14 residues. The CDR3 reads CASTFVGEVTEAFF. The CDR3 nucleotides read TGTGCCAGCACCTTCGTCGGGGAGGTGACTGAAGCTTTCTTT.

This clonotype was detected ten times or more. CDR3 nucleotides: TGTGCCAGCAGGAACATAGCGGGAGAACACCGGGAGCTGTTTTTT. Its protein is CASRNIAGEHRELFF. V and J are TRBV7-6 and TRBJ2-2; 9 bases align to TRBD2. CDR1 is SGHVS and CDR2 is FNYEAQ in the germline V gene. This CDR3 is 15 amino acids long. V lost 6 bases to trimming and J lost 9 bases; unmatched junction nucleotides: 11.

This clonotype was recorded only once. The CDR3 protein is CASSFGGGVENTEAFF. The CDR3, as DNA: TGTGCCAGCAGTTTCGGGGGAGGGGTAGAGAACACTGAAGCTTTCTTT. The V call is TRBV27, the J call TRBJ1-1; a possible D gene is TRBD1 (5 bases). This CDR3 is built from 16 residues. Trimming took off 3 bases at V and 1 base at J, with 15 bases between the two ends. In germline, CDR1 is MNHEY, CDR2 SMNVEV (reference sequence).

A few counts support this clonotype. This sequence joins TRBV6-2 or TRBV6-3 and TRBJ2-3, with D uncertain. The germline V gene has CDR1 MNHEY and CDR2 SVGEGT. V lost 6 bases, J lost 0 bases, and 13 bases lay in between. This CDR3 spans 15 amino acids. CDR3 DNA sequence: TGTGCCAGCAGAGGGCACGGGCAAAGCACAGATACGCAGTATTTT. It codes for CASRGHGQSTDTQYF.

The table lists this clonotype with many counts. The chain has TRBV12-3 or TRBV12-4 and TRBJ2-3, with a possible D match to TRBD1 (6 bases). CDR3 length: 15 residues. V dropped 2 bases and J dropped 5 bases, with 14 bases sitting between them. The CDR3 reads CASSLLAGDGDTQYF. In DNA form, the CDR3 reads TGTGCCAGCAGTTTACTGGCAGGGGACGGAGATACGCAGTATTTT.

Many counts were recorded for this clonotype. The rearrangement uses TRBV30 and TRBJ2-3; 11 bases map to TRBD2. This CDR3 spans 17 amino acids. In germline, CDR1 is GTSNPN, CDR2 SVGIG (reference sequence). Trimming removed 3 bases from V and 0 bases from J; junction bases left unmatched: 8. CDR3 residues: CAWSQARTSGSTDTQYF. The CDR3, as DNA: TGTGCCTGGAGCCAAGCTCGGACTAGCGGGAGCACAGATACGCAGTATTTT.

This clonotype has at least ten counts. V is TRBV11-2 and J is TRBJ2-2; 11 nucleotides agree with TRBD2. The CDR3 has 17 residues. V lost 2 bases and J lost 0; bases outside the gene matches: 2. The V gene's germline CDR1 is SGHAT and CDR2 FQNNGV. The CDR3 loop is CASSLWGLAANTGELFF. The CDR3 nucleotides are TGTGCCAGCAGCTTATGGGGACTAGCGGCGAACACCGGGGAGCTGTTTTTT.

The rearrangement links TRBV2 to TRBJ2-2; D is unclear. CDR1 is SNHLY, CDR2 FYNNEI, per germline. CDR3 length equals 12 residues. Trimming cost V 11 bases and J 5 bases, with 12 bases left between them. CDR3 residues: CAAQLDTGELFF. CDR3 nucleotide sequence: TGTGCCGCCCAATTAGATACCGGGGAGCTGTTTTTT.

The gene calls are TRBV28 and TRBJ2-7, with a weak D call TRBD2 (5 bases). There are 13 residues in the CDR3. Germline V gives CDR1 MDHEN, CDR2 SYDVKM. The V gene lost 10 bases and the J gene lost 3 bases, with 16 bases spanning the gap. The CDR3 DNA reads TGTGCCACCCGACACGGGGAAGGCTACGAGCAGTACTTC. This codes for CATRHGEGYEQYF.

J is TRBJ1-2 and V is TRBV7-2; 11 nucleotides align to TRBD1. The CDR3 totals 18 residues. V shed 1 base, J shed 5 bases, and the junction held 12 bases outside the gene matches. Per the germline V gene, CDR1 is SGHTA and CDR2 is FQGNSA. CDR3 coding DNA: TGTGCCAGCAGCTTAGTCGGACAGGGGGCGATCGATGTATATGGCTACACCTTC. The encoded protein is CASSLVGQGAIDVYGYTF.

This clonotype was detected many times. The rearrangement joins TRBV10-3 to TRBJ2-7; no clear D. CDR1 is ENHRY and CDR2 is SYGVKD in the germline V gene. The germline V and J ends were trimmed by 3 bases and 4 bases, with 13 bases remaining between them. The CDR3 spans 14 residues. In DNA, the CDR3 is TGTGCCATCAGTGACAGGAAGAAAATGTACGAGCAGTACTTC. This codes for CAISDRKKMYEQYF.

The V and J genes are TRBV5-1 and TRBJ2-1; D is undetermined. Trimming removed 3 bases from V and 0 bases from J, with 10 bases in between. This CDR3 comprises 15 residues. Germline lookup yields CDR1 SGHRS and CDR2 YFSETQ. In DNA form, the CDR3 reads TGCGCCAGCAGCTGGACGGATAGCTCCTACAATGAGCAGTTCTTC. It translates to CASSWTDSSYNEQFF.

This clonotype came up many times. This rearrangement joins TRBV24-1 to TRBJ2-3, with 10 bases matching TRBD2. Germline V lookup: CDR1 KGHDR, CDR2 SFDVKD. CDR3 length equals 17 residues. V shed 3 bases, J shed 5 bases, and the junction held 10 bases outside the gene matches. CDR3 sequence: CATSDLRLAGAGDTQYF. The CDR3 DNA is TGTGCCACCAGTGATCTACGGCTAGCGGGAGCCGGAGATACGCAGTATTTT.

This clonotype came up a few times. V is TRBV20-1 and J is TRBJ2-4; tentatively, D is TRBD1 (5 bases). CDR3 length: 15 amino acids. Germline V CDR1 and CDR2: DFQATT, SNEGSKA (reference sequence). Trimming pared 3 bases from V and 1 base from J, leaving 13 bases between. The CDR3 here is CSASIRGAAKNIQYF. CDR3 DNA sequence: TGCAGTGCTAGTATAAGGGGCGCGGCCAAAAACATTCAGTACTTC.

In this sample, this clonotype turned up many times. The CDR3, as DNA: TGCGCCAGCAGCTTGGTACCAGAGCCTAACTATGGCTACACCTTC. It yields the protein CASSLVPEPNYGYTF. This sequence joins TRBV5-1 and TRBJ1-2; the D is unclear. The germline V gene encodes CDR1 SGHRS and CDR2 YFSETQ. The length of the CDR3 is 15 residues. V lost 0 bases, J lost 0 bases, and 9 bases lay in between.

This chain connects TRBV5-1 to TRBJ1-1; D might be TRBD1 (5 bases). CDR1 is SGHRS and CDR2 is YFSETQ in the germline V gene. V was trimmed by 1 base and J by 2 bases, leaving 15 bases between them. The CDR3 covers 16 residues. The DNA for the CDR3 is TGCGCCAGCAGCTTGTATGTGGGGGGGACTAACACTGAAGCTTTCTTT. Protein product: CASSLYVGGTNTEAFF.

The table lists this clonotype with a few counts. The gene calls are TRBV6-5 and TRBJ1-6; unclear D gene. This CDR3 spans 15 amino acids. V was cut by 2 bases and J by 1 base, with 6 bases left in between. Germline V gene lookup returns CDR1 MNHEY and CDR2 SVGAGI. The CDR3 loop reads CASSYAESYNSPLHF. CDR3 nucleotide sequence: TGTGCCAGCAGTTACGCCGAGTCCTATAATTCACCCCTCCACTTT.

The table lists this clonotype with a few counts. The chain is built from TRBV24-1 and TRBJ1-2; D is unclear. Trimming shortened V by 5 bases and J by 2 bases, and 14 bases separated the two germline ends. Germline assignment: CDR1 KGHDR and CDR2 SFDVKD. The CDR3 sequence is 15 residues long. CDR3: CATSGVSFTNYGYTF. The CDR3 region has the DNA TGTGCCACCAGTGGCGTCAGTTTTACCAACTATGGCTACACCTTC.